The T cell receptor beta chain described here comes from a study of beta chain features in type 1 diabetes. In the study overall: Summed over all samples, the examined sorted cells came to fewer than 120 million.

The CDR3 contains 14 residues. The germline gives CDR1 MGHRA, CDR2 YSYEKL. Trimming removed 4 bases from V and 3 bases from J, with 12 bases in between. This clone turned up a few times. Its antigen is currently unknown. Expressed TCRB transcripts were sequenced, since all the RNA that had been isolated was reverse transcribed. Mean read depth for naive, central memory and regulatory T cell samples was around 3.5 million reads. Clones were sequenced by immunoSEQ multiplex PCR, and TCRdb holds only the in-frame ones, with some missing. The table lists about 160,000 clones, about 9% of them singletons. Study conclusions and caveats: TCRB CDR3s from Type 1 diabetes patients were moderately but significantly shorter in all four CD4+ subsets.

Specimen: central memory CD4+ T cells from blood. The clonotype originates from a woman under 30 with type 1 diabetes. The chain is built from TRBV4-1 and TRBJ1-1; perhaps TRBD1 as D (6 bases). CDR3 in DNA: TGCGCCAGCAGCCGGAAGGGGGGGGACACTGAAGCTTTCTTT. Amino acid sequence: CASSRKGGDTEAFF.